This passage covers 22 T cell receptor beta chains from one sample sequenced in a study of T cells in Graves' hyperthyroidism and ophthalmopathy. Using RNA transcripts as the source, TCR beta CDR3 regions were amplified. First-round RT-PCR targeting the TCR CDR3 was performed with the HTBI primer set. TCRdb called the multiplex PCR reads again in MiXCR, with one record for every CDR3 protein. Here the sample spans 490,000 or so distinct CDR3 sequences, roughly 16% being singletons. Sequenced sample: blood. The receptors were sampled from a woman aged 30 to 39 with Graves' ophthalmopathy.

The CDR3 is CASSAGEETQYF. The DNA of the CDR3 is TGTGCCAGCAGTGCGGGGGAAGAGACCCAGTACTTC. V gene TRBV6-5 combines with J gene TRBJ2-5; 7 bases fit TRBD2. This CDR3 comprises 12 residues. After removal of 5 bases from V and 3 bases from J, the junction contained 0 bases not matched to a gene. CDR1 is MNHEY and CDR2 is SVGAGI in the germline V gene.

This clonotype was recorded at least ten times. The CDR3 reads CASSPPPSGSIREQFF. The CDR3 DNA sequence: TGTGCCAGCTCACCACCGCCTAGCGGGAGTATTCGCGAGCAGTTCTTC. The chain joins TRBV18 to TRBJ2-1; 10 nucleotides line up with TRBD2. V was pared by 0 bases and J by 10 bases, with 9 bases of the junction left unmatched. CDR1 KGHSH and CDR2 LQKENI come from the germline V gene. This CDR3 region has 16 residues.

This clonotype was seen a few times. The chain is built from TRBV30 and TRBJ1-5; D remains unclear. Trimming took 0 bases from V and 13 from J, leaving 16 bases between them. Germline V gives CDR1 GTSNPN, CDR2 SVGIG (reference sequence). The CDR3 is 13 residues long. The CDR3 nucleotides are TGTGCCTGGAGTGTACGGAGCTCTGGACGGCAGCATTTT. Encoded protein: CAWSVRSSGRQHF.

This chain connects TRBV2 to TRBJ2-7; tentative D call: TRBD2 (7 bases). Germline V gene data show CDR1 as SNHLY and CDR2 as FYNNEI. V was shortened by 6 bases and J by 8 bases, with 20 bases between the two germline ends. The CDR3 consists of 14 residues. This chain's CDR3 is CASRTTGPGGQQYF. CDR3 coding DNA: TGTGCCAGCAGAACAACAGGGCCGGGGGGTCAGCAGTACTTC.

Ten or more counts support this clonotype. The chain is built from TRBV6-2 or TRBV6-3 and TRBJ2-5; D is possibly TRBD2 (6 bases). Per the germline V gene, CDR1 is MNHEY and CDR2 is SVGEGT. The CDR3 covers 14 residues. Trimming stripped 6 bases from V and 1 base from J, with 12 bases between. CDR3: CASSNSGRQETQYF. The CDR3 DNA follows: TGTGCCAGCAGCAATAGCGGACGCCAAGAGACCCAGTACTTC.

There are many counts of this clonotype. The rearrangement links TRBV10-3 to TRBJ1-1; TRBD1 agrees at 7 bases. The V gene end was trimmed by 6 bases and the J gene end by 1 base; junction bases not matched to a gene: 8. This CDR3 is 15 amino acids long. Per the germline V gene, CDR1 is ENHRY and CDR2 is SYGVKD. CDR3 nucleotide sequence: TGTGCCATCAGAAGACGAGGGACAGAGAACACTGAAGCTTTCTTT. It is translated as CAIRRRGTENTEAFF.

The rearrangement joins TRBV29-1 to TRBJ2-2; D gene uncertain. Germline-derived CDR1 and CDR2 are SQVTM and ANQGSEA. CDR3 size: 13 residues. V was cut by 3 bases and J by 4 bases, with 9 bases left in between. The CDR3 nucleotides are TGCAGCGTTGATATGAGTCGCACCGGGGAGCTGTTTTTT. Translation gives CSVDMSRTGELFF.

This clonotype has only a few counts. The chain employs TRBV20-1 and TRBJ2-7, with D uncertain. Per germline, CDR1 DFQATT and CDR2 SNEGSKA (reference sequence). V was shortened by 3 bases and J by 3 bases, with 15 bases between the two germline ends. The length of the CDR3 is 14 residues. CDR3 protein: CSASLPGESYEQYF. The CDR3 DNA reads TGCAGTGCTAGCCTTCCTGGGGAAAGCTACGAGCAGTACTTC.

This clonotype was picked up a small number of times. The gene calls are TRBV6-2 or TRBV6-3 and TRBJ2-1; 13 nucleotides align to TRBD2. The junction had 8 bases not matched to a gene; V was cut back by 0 bases and J by 3 bases. This CDR3 comprises 19 residues. Germline V gene sequence: CDR1 MNHEY, CDR2 SVGEGT. This CDR3 is CASSYSVLTSGRYYNEQFF. The CDR3 DNA sequence: TGTGCCAGCAGTTACTCGGTCCTGACTAGCGGGAGGTACTACAATGAGCAGTTCTTC.

Ten or more counts support this clonotype. This chain links TRBV29-1 with TRBJ2-5, with TRBD1 matching 7 bases. The CDR3 runs 14 residues. Unmatched junction bases numbered 11, after V lost 6 bases and J lost 4 bases. CDR1 is SQVTM, CDR2 ANQGSEA, per germline. Written as DNA, the CDR3 is TGCAGCGTAGCCCAGACAGGGTGGGGAGAGACCCAGTACTTC. Amino acid sequence: CSVAQTGWGETQYF.

This clonotype has a handful of counts. V and J are TRBV7-9 and TRBJ1-1, with D possibly matching TRBD1 (5 bases). This CDR3 has 15 residues. CDR1 is SEHNR and CDR2 is FQNEAQ in the germline V gene (reference sequence). V was pared by 5 bases and J by 2 bases, with 15 bases between. The CDR3 nucleotides are TGTGCCAGCAGCCAAGATCCCCAGGGTAACACTGAAGCTTTCTTT. Amino acid sequence: CASSQDPQGNTEAFF.

The chain combines TRBV29-1 with TRBJ2-7; 9 bases are shared with TRBD1. The CDR3 loop spans 14 amino acids. The germline gives CDR1 SQVTM, CDR2 ANQGSEA. The V and J ends lost 7 bases and 1 base, in that order; junction bases with no gene match: 8. The CDR3 loop is CSASTGGLSYEQYF. The CDR3 DNA follows: TGCAGCGCCTCCACAGGGGGCCTGTCCTACGAGCAGTACTTC.

This clonotype turned up a few times. The chain employs TRBV28 and TRBJ1-1; TRBD1 aligns across 8 bases. The CDR3 sequence is 15 residues long. Germline values: CDR1 MDHEN, CDR2 SYDVKM. Losses at the gene ends were 2 bases for V and 2 bases for J; bases not matched to a gene: 4. The DNA of the CDR3 is TGTGCCAGCAGTTTAACAGACAGGGGAAACACTGAAGCTTTCTTT. This codes for CASSLTDRGNTEAFF.

This chain links TRBV19 with TRBJ1-4; D is undetermined. The germline CDR1 and CDR2 sequences are LNHDA and SQIVND (reference sequence). Trimming stripped 6 bases from V and 0 bases from J, with 11 bases between. CDR3 length equals 15 residues. CDR3 residues: CASRPHTATNEKLFF. DNA of the CDR3: TGTGCCAGTAGACCCCACACTGCAACTAATGAAAAACTGTTTTTT. Supplemented by reference TRBV19 and TRBJ1-4, the full variable domain reads DGGITQSPKYLFRKEGQNVTLSCEQNLNHDAMYWYRQDPGQGLRLIYYSQIVNDFQKGDIAEGYSVSREKKESFPLTVTSAQKNPTAFYLCASRPHTATNEKLFFGSGTQLSVL.

This clonotype was seen at least ten times. The chain carries TRBV30 and TRBJ1-2; a weak D match, TRBD1 (5 bases). In germline, CDR1 is GTSNPN, CDR2 SVGIG (reference sequence). Trimming removed 2 bases from V and 4 bases from J, with 17 bases in between. The CDR3 extends over 15 amino acids. CDR3 nucleotides: TGTGCCTGGAGTTCTCCAGGGTTTCCCATCTATGGCTACACCTTC. Translated: CAWSSPGFPIYGYTF.

The gene calls are TRBV20-1 and TRBJ2-3, with D possibly being TRBD2 (5 bases). This CDR3 has 14 amino acids. Germline V lookup: CDR1 DFQATT, CDR2 SNEGSKA (reference sequence). Trimming cost V 3 bases and J 2 bases, with 12 bases left between them. The DNA for the CDR3 is TGCAGTGCTAGGAGAGACGGGATCACAGATACGCAGTATTTT. This gives the protein CSARRDGITDTQYF.

This clonotype was seen at least ten times. V and J are TRBV28 and TRBJ2-7; unclear D gene. Deletions cut 1 base from V and 2 bases from J, with 9 bases between. Germline V gene lookup returns CDR1 MDHEN and CDR2 SYDVKM. The CDR3 contains 14 residues. The CDR3 sequence is CASSLYDGPYEQYF. CDR3 DNA sequence: TGTGCCAGCAGTTTATATGACGGACCCTACGAGCAGTACTTC.

Regarding this clonotype: This may be a read error, as it is one base from a much larger clone. The gene calls are TRBV2 and TRBJ1-5; 7 positions match TRBD1. The CDR3 covers 13 residues. Per the germline V gene, CDR1 is SNHLY and CDR2 is FYNNEI. Here the CDR3 reads CAISEGGDQPQHF. CDR3 nucleotide sequence: TGTGCCATCAGTGAAGGGGGCGATCAGCCCCAGCATTTT.

This clonotype was seen ten or more times. V gene TRBV7-2 combines with J gene TRBJ2-5; 8 positions match TRBD2. Unmatched junction bases numbered 6, after V lost 7 bases and J lost 5 bases. CDR1 and CDR2 (germline): SGHTA, FQGNSA. CDR3 length: 13 amino acids. For the CDR3, the DNA is TGTGCCAGCAAGGGAGCGGGAGTGGAGACCCAGTACTTC. Protein product: CASKGAGVETQYF.

Ten or more counts support this clonotype. The CDR3 here is CASSPETGWESPLHF. CDR3 DNA: TGTGCCAGCAGTCCAGAGACAGGGTGGGAATCACCCCTCCACTTT. The J gene is TRBJ1-6, the V gene TRBV3-1, with 7 bases fitting TRBD1. Trimming took 6 bases from V and 10 from J; bases not matched to a gene: 12. Looked up from germline, CDR1 is LGHDT and CDR2 is YNNKEL (reference sequence). The length of the CDR3 is 15 residues.

This clonotype came up many times. The V and J genes are TRBV20-1 and TRBJ2-7; D remains ambiguous. Germline assignment: CDR1 DFQATT and CDR2 SNEGSKA (reference sequence). CDR3 length equals 16 residues. V was trimmed by 0 bases and J by 2 bases, leaving 17 bases between them. CDR3 in amino acids: CSARDYDSILTYEQYF. DNA of the CDR3: TGCAGTGCTAGAGATTATGACTCGATCCTCACCTACGAGCAGTACTTC.

The rearrangement uses TRBV4-2 and TRBJ2-1, with 11 bases lining up with TRBD2. CDR3 length: 16 amino acids. Germline V gene sequence: CDR1 LGHNA, CDR2 YNFKEQ. The V gene end was trimmed by 2 bases and the J gene end by 6 bases; junction bases not matched to a gene: 6. Here the CDR3 reads CASSQSGLAAFNEQFF. In DNA form, the CDR3 reads TGTGCCAGCAGCCAATCGGGACTAGCGGCTTTCAATGAGCAGTTCTTC.